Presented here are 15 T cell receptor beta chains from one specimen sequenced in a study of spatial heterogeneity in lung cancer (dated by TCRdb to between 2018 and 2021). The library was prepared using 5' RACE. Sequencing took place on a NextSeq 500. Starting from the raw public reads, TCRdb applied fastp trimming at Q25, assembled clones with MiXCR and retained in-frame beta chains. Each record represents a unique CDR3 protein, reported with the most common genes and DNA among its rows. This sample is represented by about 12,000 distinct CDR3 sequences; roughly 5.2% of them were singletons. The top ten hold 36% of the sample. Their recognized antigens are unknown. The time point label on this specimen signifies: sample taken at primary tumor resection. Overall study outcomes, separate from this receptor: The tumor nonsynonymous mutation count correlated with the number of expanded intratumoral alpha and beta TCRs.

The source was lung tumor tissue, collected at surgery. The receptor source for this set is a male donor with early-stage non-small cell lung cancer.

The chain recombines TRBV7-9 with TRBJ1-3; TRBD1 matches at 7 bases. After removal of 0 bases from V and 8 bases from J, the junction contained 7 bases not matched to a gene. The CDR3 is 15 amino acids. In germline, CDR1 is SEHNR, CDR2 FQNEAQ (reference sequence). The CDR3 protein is CASSLALAGGDTIYF. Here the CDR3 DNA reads TGTGCCAGCAGCTTAGCGCTCGCAGGGGGAGACACCATATATTTT.

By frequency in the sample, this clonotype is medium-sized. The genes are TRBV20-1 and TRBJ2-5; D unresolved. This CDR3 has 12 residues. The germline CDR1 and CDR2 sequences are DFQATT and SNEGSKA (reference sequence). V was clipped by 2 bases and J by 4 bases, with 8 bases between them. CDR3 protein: CSARRARETQYF. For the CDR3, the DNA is TGCAGTGCTAGACGGGCGCGAGAGACCCAGTACTTC.

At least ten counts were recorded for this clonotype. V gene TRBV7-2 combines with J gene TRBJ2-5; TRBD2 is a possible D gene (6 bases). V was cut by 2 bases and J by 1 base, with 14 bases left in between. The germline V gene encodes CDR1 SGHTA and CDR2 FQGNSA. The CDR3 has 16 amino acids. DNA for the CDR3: TGTGCCAGCAGCTTACTGGCGCGGGGACCCCAAGAGACCCAGTACTTC. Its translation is CASSLLARGPQETQYF.

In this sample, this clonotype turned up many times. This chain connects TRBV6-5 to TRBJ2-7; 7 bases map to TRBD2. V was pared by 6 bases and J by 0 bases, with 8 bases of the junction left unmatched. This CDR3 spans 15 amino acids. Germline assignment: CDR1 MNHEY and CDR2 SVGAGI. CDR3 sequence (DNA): TGTGCCAGCAGGCCGGGGGGAACCAGCTCCTACGAGCAGTACGTC. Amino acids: CASRPGGTSSYEQYV.

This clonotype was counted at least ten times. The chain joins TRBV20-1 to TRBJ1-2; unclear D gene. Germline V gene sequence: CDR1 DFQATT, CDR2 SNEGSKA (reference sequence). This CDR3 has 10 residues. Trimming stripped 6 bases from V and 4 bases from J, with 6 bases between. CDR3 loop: CSARFYGYTF. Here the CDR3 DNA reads TGCAGTGCAAGGTTCTATGGCTACACCTTC.

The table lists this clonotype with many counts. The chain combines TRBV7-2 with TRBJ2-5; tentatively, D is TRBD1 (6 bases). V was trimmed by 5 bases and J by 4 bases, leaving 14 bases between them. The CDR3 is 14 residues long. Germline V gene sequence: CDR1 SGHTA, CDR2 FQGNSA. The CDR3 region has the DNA TGTGCCAGCAGCGGATACGGCAGGGGAGAGACCCAGTACTTC. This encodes CASSGYGRGETQYF.

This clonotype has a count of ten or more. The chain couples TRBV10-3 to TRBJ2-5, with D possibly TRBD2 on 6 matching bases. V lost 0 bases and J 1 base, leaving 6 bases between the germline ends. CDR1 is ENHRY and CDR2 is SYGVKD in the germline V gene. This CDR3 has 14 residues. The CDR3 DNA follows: TGTGCCATCAGTGAGTCAGCGGGCCAAGAGACCCAGTACTTC. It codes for CAISESAGQETQYF.

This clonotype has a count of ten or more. CDR3 in amino acids: CASSLERPGPGYTF. CDR3 coding DNA: TGTGCCAGCAGCTTGGAAAGACCAGGGCCTGGCTACACCTTC. The rearrangement uses TRBV7-2 and TRBJ1-2; maybe TRBD1 (5 bases). Between the trimmed V and J ends, which lost 3 bases and 7 bases, there was a span of 15 bases. Per the germline V gene, CDR1 is SGHTA and CDR2 is FQGNSA. The CDR3 extends over 14 amino acids.

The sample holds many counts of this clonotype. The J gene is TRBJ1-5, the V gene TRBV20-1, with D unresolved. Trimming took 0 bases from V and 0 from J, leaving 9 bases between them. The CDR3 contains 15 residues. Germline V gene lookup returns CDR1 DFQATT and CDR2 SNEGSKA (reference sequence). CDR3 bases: TGCAGTGCTAGAGATAGCTCAATTAGCAATCAGCCCCAGCATTTT. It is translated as CSARDSSISNQPQHF.

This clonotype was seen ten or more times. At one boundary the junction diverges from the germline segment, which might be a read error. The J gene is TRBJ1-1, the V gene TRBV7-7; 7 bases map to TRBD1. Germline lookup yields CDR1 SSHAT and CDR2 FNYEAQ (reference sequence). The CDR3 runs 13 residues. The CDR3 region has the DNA TGTGCTAGCAGCTCCAGACAGGGCGCTGAAGCTTTCTTT. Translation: CASSSRQGAEAFF. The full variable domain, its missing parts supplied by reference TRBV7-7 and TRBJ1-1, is GAGVSQSPRYKVTKRGQDVTLRCDPISSHATLYWYQQALGQGPEFLTYFNYEAQPDKSGLPSDRFSAERPEGSISTLTIQRTEQRDSAMYRCASSSRQGAEAFFGQGTRLTVV.

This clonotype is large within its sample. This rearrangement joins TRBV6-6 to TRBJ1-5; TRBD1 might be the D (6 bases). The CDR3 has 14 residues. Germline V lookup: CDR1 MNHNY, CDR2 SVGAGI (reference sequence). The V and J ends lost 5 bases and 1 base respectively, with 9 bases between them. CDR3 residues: CASSTQGSNQPQHF. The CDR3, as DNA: TGTGCCAGCAGTACACAGGGAAGCAATCAGCCCCAGCATTTT.

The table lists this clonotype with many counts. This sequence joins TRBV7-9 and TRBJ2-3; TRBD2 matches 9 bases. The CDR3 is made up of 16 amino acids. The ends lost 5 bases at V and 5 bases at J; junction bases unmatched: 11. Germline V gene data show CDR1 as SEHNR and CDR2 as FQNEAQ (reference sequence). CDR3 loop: CASSLSGGFREDTQYF. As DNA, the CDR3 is TGTGCCAGCAGCCTTAGCGGGGGCTTTCGGGAAGATACGCAGTATTTT.

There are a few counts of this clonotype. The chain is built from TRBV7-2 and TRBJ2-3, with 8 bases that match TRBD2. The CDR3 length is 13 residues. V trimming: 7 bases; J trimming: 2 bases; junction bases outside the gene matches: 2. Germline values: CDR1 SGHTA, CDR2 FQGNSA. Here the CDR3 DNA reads TGTGCCAGCACGGGAGGGTACACAGATACGCAGTATTTT. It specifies CASTGGYTDTQYF.

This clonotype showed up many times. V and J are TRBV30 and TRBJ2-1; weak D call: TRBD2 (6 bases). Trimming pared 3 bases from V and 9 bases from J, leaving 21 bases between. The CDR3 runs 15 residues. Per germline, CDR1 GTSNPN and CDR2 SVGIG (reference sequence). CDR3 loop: CAWSRDLPGVGEQFF. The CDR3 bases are TGTGCCTGGAGCCGGGACTTGCCCGGTGTGGGTGAGCAGTTCTTC.

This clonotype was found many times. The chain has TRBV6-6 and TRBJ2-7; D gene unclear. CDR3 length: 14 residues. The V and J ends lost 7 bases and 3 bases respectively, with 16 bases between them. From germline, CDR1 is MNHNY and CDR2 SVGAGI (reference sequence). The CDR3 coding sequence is TGTGCCAGCACCACAAGACCGAGTATCTACGAGCAGTACTTC. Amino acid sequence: CASTTRPSIYEQYF.